This T cell receptor beta chain comes out of a study of CD8 T cells in ankylosing spondylitis. Study-wide points: Past research had described some motif variants in reactive arthritis synovial fluid and blood. It appeared that ankylosing spondylitis blood was characterized by a TCR beta motif of 8 or 9 highly homologous variants. Enrichment of disease-linked clones was reportedly significant in matched ankylosing spondylitis synovial fluid.

As the method for making TCR beta libraries, quantitative 5'-RACE with molecular barcodes was used. TCRdb called the 5' RACE reads again in MiXCR, with one record for every CDR3 protein. The sample lists about 540,000 distinct CDR3 sequences, approximately 12% occurring once. Points on this clonotype: What it recognizes is unknown.

Trimming took 6 bases from V and 5 from J; bases not matched to a gene: 15. The CDR3 loop spans 16 amino acids. Per germline, CDR1 MNHEY and CDR2 SMNVEV (reference sequence). The clonotype comes from a male donor with ankylosing spondylitis. V and J are TRBV27 and TRBJ2-7; 8 nucleotides match TRBD2. The specimen was blood, either unsorted or a sorted T cell fraction (not recorded which). DNA for the CDR3: TGTGCCAGCAGAGGAACTAGCGGAACTAGATTCCACGAGCAGTACTTC. This encodes CASRGTSGTRFHEQYF.